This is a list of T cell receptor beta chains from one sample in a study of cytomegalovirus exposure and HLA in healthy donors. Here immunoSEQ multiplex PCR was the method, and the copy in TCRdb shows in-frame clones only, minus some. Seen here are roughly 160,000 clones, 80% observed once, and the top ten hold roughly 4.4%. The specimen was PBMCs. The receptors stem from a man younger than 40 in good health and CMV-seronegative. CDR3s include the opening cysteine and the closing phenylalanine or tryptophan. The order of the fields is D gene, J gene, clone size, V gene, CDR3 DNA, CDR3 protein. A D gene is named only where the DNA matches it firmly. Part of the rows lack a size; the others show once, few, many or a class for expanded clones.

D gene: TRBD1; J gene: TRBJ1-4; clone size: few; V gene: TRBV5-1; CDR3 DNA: TGCGCCAGCAGCTGGGGCTACAGGGGAACTAATGAAAAACTGTTTTTT; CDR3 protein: CASSWGYRGTNEKLFF
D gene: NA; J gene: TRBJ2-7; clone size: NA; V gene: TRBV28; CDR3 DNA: TGTGCCAGCACCCGTAGGGGGAGAGGGACCTACGAGCAGTACTTC; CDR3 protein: CASTRRGRGTYEQYF
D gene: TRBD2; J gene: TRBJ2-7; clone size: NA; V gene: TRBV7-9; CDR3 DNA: TGTGCCAGCAGCACCGGGACAGCGACTAGCGGGATCCGCTACGAGCAGTACTTC; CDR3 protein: CASSTGTATSGIRYEQYF
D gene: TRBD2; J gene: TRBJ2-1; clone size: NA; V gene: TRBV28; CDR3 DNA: TGTGCCAGCGGCCCTTCGGGACTAGCGGGCCGAGGAGCTACCAATGAGCAGTTCTTC; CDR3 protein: CASGPSGLAGRGATNEQFF
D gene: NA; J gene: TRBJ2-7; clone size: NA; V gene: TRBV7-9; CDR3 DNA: TGTGCCAGCAGGTCAGGGAACGAGCAGTACTTC; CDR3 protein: CASRSGNEQYF
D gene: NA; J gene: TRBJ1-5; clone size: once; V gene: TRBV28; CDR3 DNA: TGTGCCAGCAGTTCCCCCCTACGGAGCAATCAGCCCCAGCATTTT; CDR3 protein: CASSSPLRSNQPQHF
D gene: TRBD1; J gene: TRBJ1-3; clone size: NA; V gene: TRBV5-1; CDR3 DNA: TGCGCCAGCAGCTTGGGGGGGACAGGGATTAACTCTGGAAACACCATATATTTT; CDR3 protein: CASSLGGTGINSGNTIYF
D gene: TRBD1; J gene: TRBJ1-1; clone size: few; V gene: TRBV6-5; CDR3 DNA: TGTGCCAGCAGTTACGTACAGGGGCAGAACACTGAAGCTTTCTTT; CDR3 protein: CASSYVQGQNTEAFF
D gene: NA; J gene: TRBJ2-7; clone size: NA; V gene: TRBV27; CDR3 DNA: TGTGCCAGCAGTTCCCCTGGGAGATCCTACGAGCAGTACTTC; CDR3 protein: CASSSPGRSYEQYF
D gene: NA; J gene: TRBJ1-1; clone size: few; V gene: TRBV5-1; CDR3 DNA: TGCGCCAGCAGCCCCCCAGGCGGGGACACTGAAGCTTTCTTT; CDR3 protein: CASSPPGGDTEAFF
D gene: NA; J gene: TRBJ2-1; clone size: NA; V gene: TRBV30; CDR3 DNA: TGTGCCTGGAGAGGGGGGGGCAATGAGCAGTTCTTC; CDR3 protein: CAWRGGGNEQFF
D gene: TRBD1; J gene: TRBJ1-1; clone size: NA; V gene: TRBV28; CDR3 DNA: TGTGCCAGCAGGAGGGACAGGGGTTACGCTGAAGCTTTCTTT; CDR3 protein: CASRRDRGYAEAFF
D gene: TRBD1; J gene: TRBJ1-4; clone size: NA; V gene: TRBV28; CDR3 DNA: TGTGCCAGCAGTACAGGGGGAGCAACTAATGAAAAACTGTTTTTT; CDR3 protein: CASSTGGATNEKLFF
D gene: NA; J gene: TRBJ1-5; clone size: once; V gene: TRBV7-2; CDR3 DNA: TGTGCCAGCAGATTAACAGGGTTGAGGCAGCCCCAGCATTTT; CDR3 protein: CASRLTGLRQPQHF
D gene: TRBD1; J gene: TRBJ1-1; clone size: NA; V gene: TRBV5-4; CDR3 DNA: TGTGCCAGCAGCTACGGGACAGGAGGGGTCACTGAAGCTTTCTTT; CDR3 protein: CASSYGTGGVTEAFF
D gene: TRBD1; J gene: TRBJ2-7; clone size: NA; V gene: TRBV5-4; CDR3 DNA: TGTGCCAGCAGCCCTATACAGGGGAGCGAGCAGTACTTC; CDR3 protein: CASSPIQGSEQYF
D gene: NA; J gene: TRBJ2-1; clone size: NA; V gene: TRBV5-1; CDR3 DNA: TGCGCCAGCAGCTTAAATACCGGGACAACGAATGAGCAGTTCTTC; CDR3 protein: CASSLNTGTTNEQFF
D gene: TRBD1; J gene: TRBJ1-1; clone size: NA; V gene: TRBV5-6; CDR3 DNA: TGTGCCAGCACCTGGGACAGGGTGAACACTGAAGCTTTCTTT; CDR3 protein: CASTWDRVNTEAFF
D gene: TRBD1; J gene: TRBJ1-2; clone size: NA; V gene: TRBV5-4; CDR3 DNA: TGTGCCAGCAGCCCGAGGGGGCAGATGACTAACTATGGCTACACCTTC; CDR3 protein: CASSPRGQMTNYGYTF
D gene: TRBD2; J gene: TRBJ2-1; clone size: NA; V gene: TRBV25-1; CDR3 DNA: TGTGCCAGCAGTGACATTGCGGGGGTCGCCAATGAGCAGTTCTTC; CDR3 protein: CASSDIAGVANEQFF
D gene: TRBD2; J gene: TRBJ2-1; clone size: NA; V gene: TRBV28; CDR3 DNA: TGTGCCAGCTTGGGGGGAGGGGTGTACAATGAGCAGTTCTTC; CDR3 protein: CASLGGGVYNEQFF
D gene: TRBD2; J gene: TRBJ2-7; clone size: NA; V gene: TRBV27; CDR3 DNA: TGTGCCAGCAGTTGGAGCGGGATGGGGTACGAGCAGTACTTC; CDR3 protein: CASSWSGMGYEQYF
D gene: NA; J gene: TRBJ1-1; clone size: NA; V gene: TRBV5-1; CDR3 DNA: TGCGCCAGCAGTTTTGACATCATGAACACTGAAGCTTTCTTT; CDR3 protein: CASSFDIMNTEAFF
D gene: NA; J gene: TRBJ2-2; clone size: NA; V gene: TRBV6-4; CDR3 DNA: TGTGCCAGCAGTCGACAGGAGAACACCGGGGAGCTGTTTTTT; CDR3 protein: CASSRQENTGELFF
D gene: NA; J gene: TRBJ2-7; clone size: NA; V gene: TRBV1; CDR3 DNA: TGCACCAGCAGCCAGGGGGGGGGCGCGAGAACCTCCTACGAGCAGTACTTC; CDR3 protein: CTSSQGGGARTSYEQYF
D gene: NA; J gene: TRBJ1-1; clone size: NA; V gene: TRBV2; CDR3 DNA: TGTGCCAGCAGGATGGGGCGTAACACTGAAGCTTTCTTT; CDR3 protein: CASRMGRNTEAFF
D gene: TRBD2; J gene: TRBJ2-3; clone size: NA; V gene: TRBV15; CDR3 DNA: TGTGCCACCAGCAGAGATCGGACTAGCGGGAGGACCGCAGATACGCAGTATTTT; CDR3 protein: CATSRDRTSGRTADTQYF
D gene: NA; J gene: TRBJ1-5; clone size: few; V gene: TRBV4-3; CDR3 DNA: TGCGCCAGCAGCCGCATCCTGGACGGGAGGTATAGCAATCAGCCCCAGCATTTT; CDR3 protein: CASSRILDGRYSNQPQHF
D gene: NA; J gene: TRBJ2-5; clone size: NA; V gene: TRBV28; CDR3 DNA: TGTGCCAGCAGCCTCGGGGGGCGCGAGACCCAGTACTTC; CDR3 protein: CASSLGGRETQYF
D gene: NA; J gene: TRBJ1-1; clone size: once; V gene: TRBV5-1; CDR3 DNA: TGCGCCAGCAGTCCCCTGAGGCTCACCCTGAACACTGAAGCTTTCTTT; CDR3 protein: CASSPLRLTLNTEAFF
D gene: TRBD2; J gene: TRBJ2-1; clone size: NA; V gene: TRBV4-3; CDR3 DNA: TGCGCCAGCAGCCAAGGTAGCGGGGGGCTGAGCTCCTACAATGAGCAGTTCTTC; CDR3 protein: CASSQGSGGLSSYNEQFF
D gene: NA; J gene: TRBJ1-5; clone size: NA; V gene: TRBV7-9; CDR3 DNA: TGTGCCAGCAGCTCTTTTAGAGGGATCAATCAGCCCCAGCATTTT; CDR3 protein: CASSSFRGINQPQHF
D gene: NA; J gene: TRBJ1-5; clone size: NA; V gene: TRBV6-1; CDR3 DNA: TGTGCCAGCAGTGGGGGGCGGGGGCATAGCAATCAGCCCCAGCATTTT; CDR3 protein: CASSGGRGHSNQPQHF
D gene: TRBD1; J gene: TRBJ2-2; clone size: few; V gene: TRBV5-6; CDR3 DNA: TGTGCCAGCAGCTTGACCGGGACAGGGCCGGACGGGGAGCTGTTTTTT; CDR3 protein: CASSLTGTGPDGELFF
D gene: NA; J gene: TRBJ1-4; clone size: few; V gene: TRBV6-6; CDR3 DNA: TGTGCCAGCAGTTATGTCAGTAATGAAAAACTGTTTTTT; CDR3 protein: CASSYVSNEKLFF
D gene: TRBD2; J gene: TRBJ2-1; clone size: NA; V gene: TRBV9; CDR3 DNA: TGTGCCAGCAGCTCACTAGCGGGGGGCTACAATGAGCAGTTCTTC; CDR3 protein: CASSSLAGGYNEQFF
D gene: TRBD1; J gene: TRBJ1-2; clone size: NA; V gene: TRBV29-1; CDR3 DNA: TGCAGCGTTGTGGAAGGGATGGGGACAGGGGCTTATGGCTACACCTTC; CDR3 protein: CSVVEGMGTGAYGYTF
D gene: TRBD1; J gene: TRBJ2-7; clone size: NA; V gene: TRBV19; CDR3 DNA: TGTGCCAGTAGTAGGACAGGGGACTCCTACGAGCAGTACTTC; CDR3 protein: CASSRTGDSYEQYF